The present TCR beta chain was sequenced within a study of T cell changes during pregnancy in multiple sclerosis. Repertoires were generated with immunoSEQ multiplex PCR, while TCRdb's copy carries only in-frame clones and drops some. The sample holds approximately 35,000 clones; around 94% are singletons and the top ten take 1.2%. This CDR3 contains 13 residues. V lost 2 bases and J lost 3, with 7 bases in between. Germline V gives CDR1 SEHNR, CDR2 FQNEAQ (reference sequence). The clonotype comes from a female donor with multiple sclerosis, enrolled in a pregnancy study. Sequencing was carried out using PBMCs (not recorded whether the cells were cultured). This sequence joins TRBV7-9 and TRBJ1-2; D gene unclear. DNA of the CDR3: TGTGCCAGCAGCTTAACCGACTACTATGGCTACACCTTC. As protein: CASSLTDYYGYTF.